The clone carrying this T cell receptor beta chain was recorded many times. Its antigen is as yet unknown. These data are taken from a study of CD8 T cells in ankylosing spondylitis. In making TCR beta libraries, quantitative 5'-RACE with molecular barcodes was used. Each CDR3 protein is one row after TCRdb ran MiXCR on the 5' RACE reads. Found here are roughly 64,000 distinct CDR3 sequences, roughly 6.1% of them singletons; the top ten hold roughly 4.8%. Study outcomes and limitations: What appeared characteristic of ankylosing spondylitis blood was a TCR beta motif of fewer than ten highly homologous variants. Within peripheral blood, clones linked to disease were CD8+ and relatively rare. The study looked at matched synovial fluid samples from ankylosing spondylitis patients. Disease-linked clones were reported to be significantly enriched there.

V was cut by 8 bases and J by 2 bases, with 16 bases left in between. This CDR3 has 14 residues. Looked up from germline, CDR1 is SNHLY and CDR2 is FYNNEI. This rearrangement joins TRBV2 to TRBJ2-7; weak D call: TRBD1 (6 bases). Sample: synovial fluid, either unsorted or a sorted T cell fraction (not recorded which). This TCR was sampled from a male donor with ankylosing spondylitis. The chain's CDR3 is CASASGTRTYEQYF. CDR3 nucleotide sequence: TGTGCCAGCGCGTCCGGGACAAGGACCTACGAGCAGTACTTC.